These 25 T cell receptor beta chains were sequenced from one sample in a study of blood T cell repertoires in COVID-19. This table comes from immunoSEQ multiplex PCR, and its TCRdb copy is limited to in-frame clones, with some not included. The data show 50,000 to 60,000 clones, with about 80% seen just once and 8% to 10% held by the top ten. The sequenced sample was peripheral blood. All receptors derive from a man older than 75 with COVID-19, enrolled during active disease.

This chain joins TRBV10-3 and TRBJ1-4; the D is unclear. The ends were cut back, 0 bases at V and 2 bases at J, with 7 bases in the middle. Looked up from germline, CDR1 is ENHRY and CDR2 is SYGVKD. The CDR3 extends over 15 amino acids. CDR3 DNA sequence: TGTGCCATCAGTGAGTCAGGGAGGACTAATGAAAAACTGTTTTTT. Amino acid sequence: CAISESGRTNEKLFF.

The chain is built from TRBV13 and TRBJ1-6; tentatively, D is TRBD1 (5 bases). Germline CDR1 reads PRHDT; CDR2 reads FYEKMQ (reference sequence). The CDR3 spans 17 residues. V was cut by 4 bases and J by 0 bases, with 13 bases left in between. The CDR3 DNA reads as TGTGCCAGCAGCTCCGCGGGAGACAGCTCCTATAATTCACCCCTCCACTTT. This gives the protein CASSSAGDSSYNSPLHF. Full variable domain (outside the CDR3, taken from reference TRBV13 and TRBJ1-6): AAGVIQSPRHLIKEKRETATLKCYPIPRHDTVYWYQQGPGQDPQFLISFYEKMQSDKGSIPDRFSAQQFSDYHSELNMSSLELGDSALYFCASSSAGDSSYNSPLHFGNGTRLTVT.

This chain connects TRBV19 to TRBJ1-4; D is unclear. Trimming took 7 bases from V and 3 from J, leaving 12 bases between them. The CDR3 spans 14 residues. Looked up from germline, CDR1 is LNHDA and CDR2 is SQIVND (reference sequence). This CDR3 reads CASKEGRANEKLFF. CDR3 nucleotide sequence: TGTGCCAGTAAGGAGGGTAGAGCTAATGAAAAACTGTTTTTT.

This sequence joins TRBV6-2 or TRBV6-3 and TRBJ1-5; 10 positions agree with TRBD1. CDR1 and CDR2 (germline): MNHEY, SVGEGT. V gave up 5 bases and J gave up 4 bases; unmatched junction bases: 5. This CDR3 is built from 15 residues. The CDR3 DNA reads TGTGCCAGCAGTCCCTCGGACAGGGGGAATCAGCCCCAGCATTTT. Translation: CASSPSDRGNQPQHF.

The gene calls are TRBV30 and TRBJ1-1; tentative D call: TRBD1 (5 bases). CDR3 size: 13 residues. The germline gives CDR1 GTSNPN, CDR2 SVGIG (reference sequence). V lost 4 bases and J 0 bases, leaving 9 bases between the germline ends. CDR3 DNA sequence: TGTGCCTGGAATCGGGGGATGAACACTGAAGCTTTCTTT. This translates into CAWNRGMNTEAFF.

The J gene is TRBJ1-5, the V gene TRBV19; 7 bases are shared with TRBD1. Germline V lookup: CDR1 LNHDA, CDR2 SQIVND (reference sequence). This CDR3 region has 15 residues. J lost 6 bases, V lost 4 bases, and 9 bases had no gene match. The CDR3 sequence: CASSKNEGAVQPQHF. The CDR3 DNA follows: TGTGCCAGTAGTAAAAACGAGGGGGCGGTTCAGCCCCAGCATTTT.

This sequence joins TRBV6-5 and TRBJ1-2; 8 nucleotides agree with TRBD1. V lost 5 bases and J lost 3; bases outside the gene matches: 5. There are 14 residues in the CDR3. Germline V gives CDR1 MNHEY, CDR2 SVGAGI. The CDR3 bases are TGTGCCAGCAGTCGGACAGGGCAAGACTATGGCTACACCTTC. It translates to CASSRTGQDYGYTF.

This clone was picked up a small number of times. The chain combines TRBV4-3 with TRBJ1-2; the match to TRBD1 covers 7 bases. The CDR3 runs to 14 residues. Germline CDR1 is LGHNA and CDR2 is YSLEER. With V trimmed by 2 bases and J by 3 bases, 3 bases remained unmatched. CDR3: CASSQSQGDYGYTF. The CDR3 DNA follows: TGCGCCAGCAGCCAATCCCAGGGGGACTATGGCTACACCTTC.

The chain recombines TRBV7-9 with TRBJ1-6; TRBD1 agrees at 9 bases. V lost 5 bases and J lost 4; bases outside the gene matches: 6. CDR3 length equals 16 residues. Germline V gene lookup returns CDR1 SEHNR and CDR2 FQNEAQ (reference sequence). CDR3 residues: CASSTTGGGYNSPLHF. CDR3 DNA sequence: TGTGCCAGCAGCACCACAGGGGGCGGTTATAATTCACCCCTCCACTTT.

This clone is a singleton in its sample. J is TRBJ2-2 and V is TRBV7-9, with D unclear. Deletions cut 7 bases from V and 0 bases from J, with 12 bases between. This CDR3 contains 15 residues. Germline assignment: CDR1 SEHNR and CDR2 FQNEAQ (reference sequence). For the CDR3, the DNA is TGTGCCAGCACCAAACAAAGCTCGAACACCGGGGAGCTGTTTTTT. Translated: CASTKQSSNTGELFF.

The CDR3 is CATSDFPSGGSTDTQYF. CDR3 DNA sequence: TGTGCCACCAGTGATTTCCCTAGCGGGGGAAGCACAGATACGCAGTATTTT. V gene TRBV24-1 combines with J gene TRBJ2-3, with 10 bases lining up with TRBD2. Germline trimming cut 1 base from V and 0 bases from J; bases unmatched to any gene: 3. Per germline, CDR1 KGHDR and CDR2 SFDVKD. This CDR3 is 17 amino acids long.

The chain recombines TRBV7-2 with TRBJ1-3; no reliable D call. The CDR3 has 17 amino acids. Germline CDR1 SGHTA, CDR2 FQGNSA. Trimming left V 1 base short and J 0 bases short, with 13 bases between. The CDR3 loop is CASSLVAGFYSGNTIYF. The CDR3 DNA reads TGTGCCAGCAGCTTAGTCGCCGGGTTTTACTCTGGAAACACCATATATTTT. Drawing the rest from reference TRBV7-2 and TRBJ1-3, the complete variable domain is GAGVSQSPSNKVTEKGKDVELRCDPISGHTALYWYRQSLGQGLEFLIYFQGNSAPDKSGLPSDRFSAERTGGSVSTLTIQRTQQEDSAVYLCASSLVAGFYSGNTIYFGEGSWLTVV.

The rearrangement links TRBV6-2 or TRBV6-3 to TRBJ1-1, with 7 positions matching TRBD1. The germline gives CDR1 MNHEY, CDR2 SVGEGT. This CDR3 region has 16 residues. With V trimmed by 6 bases and J by 3 bases, 13 bases remained unmatched. The CDR3 reads CASRYAGGGRDTEAFF. The CDR3 DNA reads TGTGCCAGCAGGTACGCAGGGGGAGGCAGGGACACTGAAGCTTTCTTT.

This clone has a single count. J is TRBJ1-2 and V is TRBV5-1, with D maybe TRBD1 (5 bases). Germline CDR1 and CDR2: SGHRS and YFSETQ. The CDR3 has 15 amino acids. V was clipped by 4 bases and J by 8 bases, with 21 bases between them. As DNA, the CDR3 is TGCGCCAGCAGCCCCCAGCCGGGGGATCTACTGGGCTACACCTTC. Translating it yields CASSPQPGDLLGYTF.

This chain links TRBV29-1 with TRBJ1-3; TRBD1 is a possible D gene (6 bases). Germline values: CDR1 SQVTM, CDR2 ANQGSEA. The CDR3 length is 13 residues. The ends were cut back, 7 bases at V and 1 base at J, with 11 bases in the middle. The CDR3 region is CSGETGSGNTIYF. The CDR3 DNA reads TGCAGCGGGGAAACAGGGTCTGGAAACACCATATATTTT.

In this sample, this clone turned up once. The V call is TRBV19, the J call TRBJ1-5; 7 bases align to TRBD1. Per germline, CDR1 LNHDA and CDR2 SQIVND (reference sequence). The CDR3 runs 16 residues. The V segment lost 0 bases and the J segment 7 bases; nucleotides outside the gene matches: 9. This chain's CDR3 is CASSIDHRQGNQPQHF. CDR3 coding DNA: TGTGCCAGTAGTATAGATCATCGACAGGGAAACCAGCCCCAGCATTTT. Full variable domain (outside the CDR3, taken from reference TRBV19 and TRBJ1-5): DGGITQSPKYLFRKEGQNVTLSCEQNLNHDAMYWYRQDPGQGLRLIYYSQIVNDFQKGDIAEGYSVSREKKESFPLTVTSAQKNPTAFYLCASSIDHRQGNQPQHFGDGTRLSIL.

The CDR3 reads CSVTGAGEKLFF. The CDR3 region has the DNA TGCAGCGTTACAGGGGCGGGCGAAAAACTGTTTTTT. The chain is built from TRBV29-1 and TRBJ1-4; TRBD1 aligns across 7 bases. V was clipped by 5 bases and J by 8 bases; unmatched bases: 5. There are 12 residues in the CDR3. Germline V CDR1 and CDR2: SQVTM, ANQGSEA.

This chain uses TRBV9 with TRBJ2-1; 7 bases line up with TRBD1. V shed 3 bases, J shed 0 bases, and the junction held 6 bases outside the gene matches. Germline CDR1 and CDR2: SGDLS and YYNGEE. This CDR3 spans 16 amino acids. CDR3 amino acids: CASSGLQGSSYNEQFF. For the CDR3, the DNA is TGTGCCAGCAGCGGACTACAGGGGAGCTCCTACAATGAGCAGTTCTTC.

The rearrangement uses TRBV6-4 and TRBJ1-5; 9 bases map to TRBD1. V lost 4 bases to trimming and J lost 8 bases; unmatched junction nucleotides: 6. The CDR3 runs to 14 residues. Looked up from germline, CDR1 is MRHNA and CDR2 is SNTAGT. DNA of the CDR3: TGTGCCAGCAGTGTGGACAGGGGAGTCAAGCCCCAGCATTTT. As protein: CASSVDRGVKPQHF.

The chain is built from TRBV6-2 or TRBV6-3 and TRBJ2-5; a weak D match, TRBD2 (6 bases). The length of the CDR3 is 17 residues. The germline V gene has CDR1 MNHEY and CDR2 SVGEGT. The V end lost 5 bases, the J end lost 0 bases, and 19 bases lay between the germline ends. The CDR3 nucleotides read TGTGCCAGCAGTCCCGACGGAAGGGCGGGGTACCAAGAGACCCAGTACTTC. Encoded protein: CASSPDGRAGYQETQYF.

The chain has TRBV10-3 and TRBJ1-6; 7 bases align to TRBD1. CDR1 is ENHRY and CDR2 is SYGVKD in the germline V gene. The CDR3 extends over 15 amino acids. V dropped 6 bases and J dropped 0; count of bases not matched to a gene: 2. CDR3 protein: CAISGDSSYNSPLHF. The CDR3, as DNA: TGTGCCATCAGCGGGGACAGCTCCTATAATTCACCCCTCCACTTT.

The V gene is TRBV6-2 or TRBV6-3, the J gene TRBJ1-1; tentative D call: TRBD1 (6 bases). The CDR3 sequence is 16 residues long. CDR1 and CDR2 (germline): MNHEY, SVGEGT. Trimming cost V 6 bases and J 0 bases, with 17 bases left between them. This chain's CDR3 is CASSPFPQGLNTEAFF. As DNA, the CDR3 is TGTGCCAGCAGCCCGTTCCCACAGGGATTGAACACTGAAGCTTTCTTT.

The chain links TRBV5-1 to TRBJ2-7; TRBD2 matches 8 bases. The ends lost 4 bases at V and 7 bases at J; junction bases unmatched: 13. The CDR3 is 15 amino acids. Germline loops: CDR1 SGHRS, CDR2 YFSETQ. The CDR3 is CASSPLGAGAWEQYF. The CDR3 bases are TGCGCCAGCAGCCCCCTGGGAGCGGGGGCCTGGGAGCAGTACTTC.

V is TRBV6-4 and J is TRBJ1-2; D unresolved. Germline CDR1 and CDR2: MRHNA and SNTAGT. This CDR3 comprises 14 residues. V lost 3 bases and J 2 bases, leaving 10 bases between the germline ends. CDR3 nucleotide sequence: TGTGCCAGCAGTGAAAGGAGGGTGAACTATGGCTACACCTTC. It translates to CASSERRVNYGYTF.

The genes are TRBV5-1 and TRBJ2-3; TRBD2 matches at 11 bases. CDR1 and CDR2 from the germline V gene are SGHRS and YFSETQ. The CDR3 runs 17 residues. The V segment lost 4 bases and the J segment 0 bases; nucleotides outside the gene matches: 7. The CDR3 sequence: CASSPGTSGSSTDTQYF. The DNA of the CDR3 is TGCGCCAGCAGCCCCGGGACTAGCGGTTCTAGCACAGATACGCAGTATTTT.